This passage covers 24 T cell receptor beta chains from one sample sequenced in a study of blood T cell repertoires in COVID-19. Clones were sequenced by immunoSEQ multiplex PCR, and TCRdb holds only the in-frame ones, with some missing. The table has about 320,000 clones, 89% seen once. The sequenced material came from PBMCs or T cells enriched from blood (not recorded which). The receptors derive from a man aged 55 to 70 who had recovered from COVID-19.

The chain combines TRBV5-4 with TRBJ2-1; D is ambiguous. The germline V gene has CDR1 SGHNT and CDR2 YYREEE (reference sequence). V dropped 0 bases and J dropped 6 bases, with 4 bases sitting between them. The CDR3 totals 12 residues. The CDR3 region is CASSLDSNEQFF. CDR3 DNA: TGTGCCAGCAGCTTGGACAGCAATGAGCAGTTCTTC.

The chain carries TRBV7-8 and TRBJ1-1, with TRBD1 as a possible D gene (6 bases). This CDR3 contains 14 residues. Germline loops: CDR1 SGHVS, CDR2 FQNEAQ. V was shortened by 5 bases and J by 6 bases, with 16 bases between the two germline ends. CDR3 coding DNA: TGTGCCAGCAGCCTTAGACGGACAGTGCCTGAAGCTTTCTTT. Its protein product is CASSLRRTVPEAFF.

For the CDR3, the DNA is TGTGCCTGGAGTGTATCGGGGGAAAAACTGTTTTTT. It translates to CAWSVSGEKLFF. The gene calls are TRBV30 and TRBJ1-4; D uncertain. The CDR3 loop spans 12 amino acids. Trimming pared 0 bases from V and 8 bases from J, leaving 7 bases between. Germline CDR1 is GTSNPN and CDR2 is SVGIG (reference sequence).

The chain couples TRBV4-2 to TRBJ1-1; TRBD1 matches 9 bases. Germline V CDR1 and CDR2: LGHNA, YNFKEQ. This CDR3 has 16 amino acids. Unmatched junction bases numbered 13, after V lost 4 bases and J lost 7 bases. Written as DNA, the CDR3 is TGTGCCAGCAGCCCGGAAACCGGGACAGGGAGGATTGAAGCTTTCTTT. It specifies CASSPETGTGRIEAFF.

The rearrangement uses TRBV11-2 and TRBJ1-1, with TRBD1 identical over 9 bases. CDR1 and CDR2 (germline): SGHAT, FQNNGV. With V trimmed by 5 bases and J by 4 bases, 5 bases remained unmatched. The CDR3 has 14 amino acids. CDR3 sequence (DNA): TGTGCCAGCAGCGAGAACAGGGGGCGCACTGAAGCTTTCTTT. Translation gives CASSENRGRTEAFF.

This chain uses TRBV7-2 with TRBJ1-2; TRBD1 agrees at 11 bases. The CDR3 covers 15 residues. The trim removed 2 bases at V and 5 bases at J, leaving 4 bases unmatched. Germline CDR1 is SGHTA and CDR2 is FQGNSA. Here the CDR3 DNA reads TGTGCCAGCAGCTTACGGACAGGGGGCAGTTATGGCTACACCTTC. Its translation: CASSLRTGGSYGYTF. Based on the CDR3 plus reference TRBV7-2 and TRBJ1-2, the full variable domain is GAGVSQSPSNKVTEKGKDVELRCDPISGHTALYWYRQSLGQGLEFLIYFQGNSAPDKSGLPSDRFSAERTGGSVSTLTIQRTQQEDSAVYLCASSLRTGGSYGYTFGSGTRLTVV.

V is TRBV4-2 and J is TRBJ2-5, with D perhaps matching TRBD2 (6 bases). Trimming cost V 1 base and J 0 bases, with 15 bases left between them. The CDR3 consists of 17 residues. Germline CDR1 reads LGHNA; CDR2 reads YNFKEQ. As DNA, the CDR3 is TGTGCCAGCAGCCAAGCCGCAGGTGGGGGGAACCAAGAGACCCAGTACTTC. This gives the protein CASSQAAGGGNQETQYF.

The chain links TRBV3-1 (or the pseudogene TRBV3-2) to TRBJ1-1; TRBD1 matches 12 bases. J was trimmed by 2 bases and V by 2 bases; bases with no gene match: 9. The germline V gene has CDR1 LGHDT and CDR2 YNNKEL (reference sequence). The CDR3 covers 18 residues. CDR3 amino acids: CASSQRLSGTGGNTEAFF. Written as DNA, the CDR3 is TGTGCCAGCAGCCAAAGATTATCTGGGACAGGGGGCAACACTGAAGCTTTCTTT.

This chain connects TRBV6-5 to TRBJ1-4; D not certain. Between the trimmed V and J ends, which lost 6 bases and 2 bases, there was a span of 10 bases. The CDR3 length is 14 residues. Germline CDR1 is MNHEY and CDR2 is SVGAGI. The CDR3, as DNA: TGTGCCAGCAGAGCACAGACCACTAATGAAAAACTGTTTTTT. Translation gives CASRAQTTNEKLFF.

This clone was recorded once. The chain links TRBV4-1 to TRBJ1-2; TRBD1 agrees at 10 bases. The CDR3 runs 19 residues. With V trimmed by 1 base and J by 6 bases, 17 bases remained unmatched. Germline values: CDR1 MGHRA, CDR2 YSYEKL. The CDR3 loop reads CASSQGPGQGGASNHGYTF. CDR3 coding DNA: TGCGCCAGCAGCCAAGGCCCAGGACAGGGGGGCGCTTCAAACCATGGCTACACCTTC.

The gene calls are TRBV9 and TRBJ2-1; 7 nucleotides line up with TRBD2. Per the germline V gene, CDR1 is SGDLS and CDR2 is YYNGEE. This CDR3 has 15 amino acids. V lost 3 bases and J lost 9; bases outside the gene matches: 12. Here the CDR3 DNA reads TGTGCCAGCAGCGGCCCGGGGGGATTTCGCGGTGAGCAGTTCTTC. This sequence encodes CASSGPGGFRGEQFF.

This chain uses TRBV7-2 with TRBJ2-7, with TRBD2 as a possible D gene (6 bases). Germline V gene data show CDR1 as SGHTA and CDR2 as FQGNSA. V was clipped by 3 bases and J by 3 bases, with 18 bases between them. This CDR3 has 16 amino acids. The CDR3 DNA sequence: TGTGCCAGCAGCTTCATCCGGGGGTTAAGTGACTACGAGCAGTACTTC. It specifies CASSFIRGLSDYEQYF.

The chain couples TRBV28 to TRBJ2-5; 11 nucleotides match TRBD1. Per germline, CDR1 MDHEN and CDR2 SYDVKM. With V trimmed by 5 bases and J by 5 bases, 10 bases remained unmatched. The CDR3 is 16 residues long. The CDR3 loop reads CASSAPGTGGLETQYF. The CDR3 DNA sequence: TGTGCCAGCAGTGCCCCCGGGACAGGGGGATTGGAGACCCAGTACTTC.

A single count supports this clone. The chain couples TRBV6-5 to TRBJ2-7; perhaps TRBD2 as D (6 bases). Germline values: CDR1 MNHEY, CDR2 SVGAGI. The V end was cut by 6 bases, the J end by 7 bases, with 10 bases between. CDR3 length: 11 amino acids. CDR3: CASRSSGEQYF. The CDR3 nucleotides are TGTGCCAGCAGATCGAGCGGGGAGCAGTACTTC.

The genes are TRBV4-1 and TRBJ2-1; D gene unclear. V lost 0 bases to trimming and J lost 4 bases, with 4 bases between them. The CDR3 is 13 amino acids. Germline lookup yields CDR1 MGHRA and CDR2 YSYEKL. CDR3 protein: CASSQDPYNEQFF. The CDR3 DNA is TGCGCCAGCAGCCAAGACCCGTACAATGAGCAGTTCTTC.

This chain links TRBV9 with TRBJ2-7; TRBD2 matches at 16 bases. The length of the CDR3 is 16 residues. Germline CDR1 reads SGDLS; CDR2 reads YYNGEE. V trimming: 3 bases; J trimming: 9 bases; junction bases outside the gene matches: 9. The CDR3 nucleotides read TGTGCCAGCAGCGCCCAGGGACTAGCGGGAGGGGCTGTGCAGTACTTC. Residues: CASSAQGLAGGAVQYF.

The chain carries TRBV6-6 and TRBJ1-5; no firm D call. V was cut by 0 bases and J by 2 bases, with 11 bases left in between. Germline loops: CDR1 MNHNY, CDR2 SVGAGI (reference sequence). The CDR3 sequence is 16 residues long. The CDR3 DNA reads TGTGCCAGCAGTTACTCGACCGGGGAAGGCAATCAGCCCCAGCATTTT. This codes for CASSYSTGEGNQPQHF.

The chain employs TRBV3-1 (or the pseudogene TRBV3-2) and TRBJ1-1, with 8 bases matching TRBD1. V lost 4 bases, J lost 1 base, and 8 bases stayed unmatched. The CDR3 extends over 16 amino acids. Germline-derived CDR1 and CDR2 are LGHDT and YNNKEL (reference sequence). The DNA for the CDR3 is TGTGCCAGCAGCCTACGTCTACAGGGGGGGAACACTGAAGCTTTCTTT. Translating it yields CASSLRLQGGNTEAFF.

The V and J genes are TRBV25-1 and TRBJ1-6; D uncertain. This CDR3 contains 14 residues. In germline, CDR1 is MGHDK, CDR2 SYGVNS. V lost 3 bases and J 6 bases, leaving 9 bases between the germline ends. In DNA, the CDR3 is TGTGCCAGCAGTGAGGGTACAGCTAATTCACCCCTCCACTTT. Translation gives CASSEGTANSPLHF.

The rearrangement links TRBV28 to TRBJ1-5, with 10 bases that match TRBD1. CDR3 length: 16 amino acids. CDR1 is MDHEN, CDR2 SYDVKM, per germline. The junction had 9 bases not matched to a gene; V was cut back by 4 bases and J by 6 bases. The CDR3 reads CASSYSGTGESQPQHF. CDR3 sequence (DNA): TGTGCCAGCAGTTATTCCGGGACAGGGGAATCTCAGCCCCAGCATTTT. Full variable domain (missing parts from reference TRBV28 and TRBJ1-5): DVKVTQSSRYLVKRTGEKVFLECVQDMDHENMFWYRQDPGLGLRLIYFSYDVKMKEKGDIPEGYSVSREKKERFSLILESASTNQTSMYLCASSYSGTGESQPQHFGDGTRLSIL.

The chain has TRBV18 and TRBJ1-5; a weak D match, TRBD1 (6 bases). Looked up from germline, CDR1 is KGHSH and CDR2 is LQKENI. The CDR3 is 16 residues long. V lost 3 bases and J 2 bases, leaving 14 bases between the germline ends. The CDR3 bases are TGTGCCAGCTCACCTACCGGGGGGCAGGGCAATCAGCCCCAGCATTTT. It specifies CASSPTGGQGNQPQHF. Together with reference TRBV18 and TRBJ1-5, the CDR3 gives the full variable domain: NAGVMQNPRHLVRRRGQEARLRCSPMKGHSHVYWYRQLPEEGLKFMVYLQKENIIDESGMPKERFSAEFPKEGPSILRIQQVVRGDSAAYFCASSPTGGQGNQPQHFGDGTRLSIL.

V and J are TRBV6-1 and TRBJ2-3; TRBD1 is a possible D gene (5 bases). Germline V gene lookup returns CDR1 MNHNS and CDR2 SASEGT. The CDR3 has 14 residues. Trimming shortened V by 1 base and J by 5 bases, and 10 bases separated the two germline ends. The CDR3 DNA sequence: TGTGCCAGCAGTGAAGGACAGTGGAGAGATACGCAGTATTTT. Encoded protein: CASSEGQWRDTQYF.

This clone was picked up one time. The rearrangement links TRBV7-2 to TRBJ2-7; 12 bases line up with TRBD2. CDR1 is SGHTA and CDR2 is FQGNSA in the germline V gene. This CDR3 is 15 amino acids long. V shed 1 base, J shed 3 bases, and the junction held 1 base outside the gene matches. For the CDR3, the DNA is TGTGCCAGCAGCTTAGGACTAGCGGGAGTCTACGAGCAGTACTTC. This sequence encodes CASSLGLAGVYEQYF.

This clone was detected once. This rearrangement joins TRBV5-4 to TRBJ2-6, with D maybe TRBD2 (6 bases). CDR3 size: 17 residues. The V gene lost 1 base and the J gene lost 0 bases, with 11 bases spanning the gap. The germline V gene has CDR1 SGHNT and CDR2 YYREEE (reference sequence). The CDR3 loop reads CASSLKRVGSGANVLTF. CDR3 nucleotides: TGTGCCAGCAGCTTGAAGCGGGTTGGCTCTGGGGCCAACGTCCTGACTTTC.